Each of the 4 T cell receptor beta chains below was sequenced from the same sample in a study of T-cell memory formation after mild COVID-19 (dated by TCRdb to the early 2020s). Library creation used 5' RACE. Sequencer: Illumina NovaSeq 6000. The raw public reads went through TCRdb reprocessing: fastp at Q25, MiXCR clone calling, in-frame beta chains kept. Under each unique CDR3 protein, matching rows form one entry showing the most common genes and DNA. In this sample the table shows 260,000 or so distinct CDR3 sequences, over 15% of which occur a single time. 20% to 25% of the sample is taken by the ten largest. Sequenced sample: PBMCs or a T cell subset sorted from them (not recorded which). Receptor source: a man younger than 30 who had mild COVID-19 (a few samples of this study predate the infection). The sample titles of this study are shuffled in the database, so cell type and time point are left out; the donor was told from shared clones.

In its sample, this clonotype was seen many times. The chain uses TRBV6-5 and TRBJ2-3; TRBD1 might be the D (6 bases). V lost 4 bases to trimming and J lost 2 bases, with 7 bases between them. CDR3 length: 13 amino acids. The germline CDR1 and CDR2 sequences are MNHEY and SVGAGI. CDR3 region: CASSWDNTDTQYF. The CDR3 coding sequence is TGTGCCAGCAGTTGGGACAACACAGATACGCAGTATTTT.

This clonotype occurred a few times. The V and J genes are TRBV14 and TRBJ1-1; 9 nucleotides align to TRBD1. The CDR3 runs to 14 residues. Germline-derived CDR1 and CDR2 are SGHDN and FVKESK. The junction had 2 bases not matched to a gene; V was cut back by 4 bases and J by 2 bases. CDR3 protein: CASSRDRDNTEAFF. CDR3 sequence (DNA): TGTGCCAGCAGCCGGGACAGGGATAACACTGAAGCTTTCTTT.

The CDR3: CASSQGDSTYEQYF. The CDR3 nucleotides read TGTGCCAGCAGCCAAGGTGACAGTACCTACGAGCAGTACTTC. The J gene is TRBJ2-7, the V gene TRBV12-3 or TRBV12-4; perhaps TRBD1 as D (5 bases). V was clipped by 6 bases and J by 2 bases, with 14 bases between them. The CDR3 covers 14 residues.

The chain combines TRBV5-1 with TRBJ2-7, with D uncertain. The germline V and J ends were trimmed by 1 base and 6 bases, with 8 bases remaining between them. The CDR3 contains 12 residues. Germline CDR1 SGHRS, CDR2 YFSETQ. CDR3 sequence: CASSLPGSEQYF. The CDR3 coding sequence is TGCGCCAGCAGCTTGCCAGGCTCCGAGCAGTACTTC.